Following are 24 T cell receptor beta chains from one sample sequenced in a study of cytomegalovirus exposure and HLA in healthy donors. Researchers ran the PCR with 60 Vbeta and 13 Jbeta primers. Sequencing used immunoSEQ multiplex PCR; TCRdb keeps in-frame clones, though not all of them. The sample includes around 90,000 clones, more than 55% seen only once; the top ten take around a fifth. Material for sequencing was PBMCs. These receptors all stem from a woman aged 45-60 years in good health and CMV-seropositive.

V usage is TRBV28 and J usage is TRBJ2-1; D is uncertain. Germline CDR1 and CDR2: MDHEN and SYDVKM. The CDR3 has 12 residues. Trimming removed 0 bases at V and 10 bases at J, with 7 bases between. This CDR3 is CASSLWAREQFF. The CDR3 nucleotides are TGTGCCAGCAGTTTATGGGCCAGAGAGCAGTTCTTC. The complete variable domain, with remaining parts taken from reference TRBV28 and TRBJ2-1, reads DVKVTQSSRYLVKRTGEKVFLECVQDMDHENMFWYRQDPGLGLRLIYFSYDVKMKEKGDIPEGYSVSREKKERFSLILESASTNQTSMYLCASSLWAREQFFGPGTRLTVL.

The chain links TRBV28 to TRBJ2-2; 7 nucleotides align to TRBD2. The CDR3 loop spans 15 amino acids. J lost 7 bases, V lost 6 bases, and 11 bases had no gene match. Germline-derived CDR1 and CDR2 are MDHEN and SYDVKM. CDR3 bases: TGTGCCAGCAGGGTTAGCGGGTCCGCCGGCGGGGAGCTGTTTTTT. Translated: CASRVSGSAGGELFF. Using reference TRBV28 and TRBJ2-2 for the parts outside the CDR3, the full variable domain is DVKVTQSSRYLVKRTGEKVFLECVQDMDHENMFWYRQDPGLGLRLIYFSYDVKMKEKGDIPEGYSVSREKKERFSLILESASTNQTSMYLCASRVSGSAGGELFFGEGSRLTVL.

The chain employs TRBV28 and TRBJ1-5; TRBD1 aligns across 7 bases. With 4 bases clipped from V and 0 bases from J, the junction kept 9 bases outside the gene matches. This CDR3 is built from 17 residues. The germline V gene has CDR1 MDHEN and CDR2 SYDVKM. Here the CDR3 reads CASSSVNDRDSNQPQHF. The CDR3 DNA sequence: TGTGCCAGCAGTTCAGTTAACGACAGGGATAGCAATCAGCCCCAGCATTTT.

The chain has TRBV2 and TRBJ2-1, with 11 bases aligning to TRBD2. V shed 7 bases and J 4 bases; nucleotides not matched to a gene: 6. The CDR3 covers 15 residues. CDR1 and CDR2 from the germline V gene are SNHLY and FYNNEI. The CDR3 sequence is CASTKTSGAYNEQFF. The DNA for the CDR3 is TGTGCCAGCACTAAGACTAGCGGGGCATACAATGAGCAGTTCTTC.

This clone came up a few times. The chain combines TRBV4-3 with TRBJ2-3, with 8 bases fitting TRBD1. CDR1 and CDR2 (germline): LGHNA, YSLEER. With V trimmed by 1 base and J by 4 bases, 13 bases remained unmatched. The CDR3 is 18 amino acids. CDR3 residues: CASSQGFVAGGIPDTQYF. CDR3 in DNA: TGCGCCAGCAGCCAAGGGTTCGTCGCAGGGGGCATACCAGATACGCAGTATTTT.

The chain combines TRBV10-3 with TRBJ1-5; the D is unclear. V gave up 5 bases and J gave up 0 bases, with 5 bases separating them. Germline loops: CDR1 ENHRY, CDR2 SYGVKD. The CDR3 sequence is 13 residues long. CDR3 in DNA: TGTGCCATCAGTCAGGATAGCAATCAGCCCCAGCATTTT. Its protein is CAISQDSNQPQHF.

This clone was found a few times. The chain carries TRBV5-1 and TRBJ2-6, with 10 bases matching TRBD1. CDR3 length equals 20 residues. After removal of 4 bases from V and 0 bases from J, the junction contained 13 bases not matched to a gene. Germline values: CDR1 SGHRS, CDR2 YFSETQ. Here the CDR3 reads CASSTGTGAILRSGANVLTF. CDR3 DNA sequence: TGCGCCAGCAGCACCGGGACAGGGGCGATACTTCGCTCTGGGGCCAACGTCCTGACTTTC.

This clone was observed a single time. The CDR3 sequence: CASNNGLPSYNEQFF. The CDR3 DNA reads as TGTGCCAGCAACAACGGACTCCCCTCCTACAATGAGCAGTTCTTC. The rearrangement joins TRBV6-5 to TRBJ2-1; TRBD2 is a possible D gene (5 bases). The V gene's germline CDR1 is MNHEY and CDR2 SVGAGI. With 7 bases removed from V and 0 bases from J, the gap between germline ends came to 13 bases. The CDR3 sequence is 15 residues long.

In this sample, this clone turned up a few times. This CDR3 is CAWSALAGGQETQYF. Written as DNA, the CDR3 is TGTGCCTGGAGTGCGCTAGCGGGGGGGCAAGAGACCCAGTACTTC. J is TRBJ2-5 and V is TRBV30; 12 nucleotides align to TRBD2. The CDR3 covers 15 residues. Germline V lookup: CDR1 GTSNPN, CDR2 SVGIG (reference sequence). J gave up 2 bases and V 1 base, and 2 bases lay outside the gene matches.

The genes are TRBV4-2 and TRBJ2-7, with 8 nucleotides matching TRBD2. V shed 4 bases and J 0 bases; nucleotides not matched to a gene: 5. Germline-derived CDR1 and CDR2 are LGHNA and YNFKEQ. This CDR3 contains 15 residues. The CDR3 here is CASSPSGTSSYEQYF. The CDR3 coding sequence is TGTGCCAGCAGCCCATCCGGGACTAGCTCCTACGAGCAGTACTTC.

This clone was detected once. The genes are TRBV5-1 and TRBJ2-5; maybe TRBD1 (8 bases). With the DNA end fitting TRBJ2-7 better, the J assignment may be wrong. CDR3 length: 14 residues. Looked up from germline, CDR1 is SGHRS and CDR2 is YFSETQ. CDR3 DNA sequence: TGCGCCAGCAGCTTGGACAGGGGGGGCTACGAGCAGTACTTC. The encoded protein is CASSLDRGGYEQYF.

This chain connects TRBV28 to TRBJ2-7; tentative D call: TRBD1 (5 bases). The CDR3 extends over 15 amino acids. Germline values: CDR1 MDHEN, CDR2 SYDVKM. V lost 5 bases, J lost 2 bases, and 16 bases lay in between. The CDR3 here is CASSPLKGEAYEQYF. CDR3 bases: TGTGCCAGCAGTCCCCTGAAAGGGGAAGCCTACGAGCAGTACTTC.

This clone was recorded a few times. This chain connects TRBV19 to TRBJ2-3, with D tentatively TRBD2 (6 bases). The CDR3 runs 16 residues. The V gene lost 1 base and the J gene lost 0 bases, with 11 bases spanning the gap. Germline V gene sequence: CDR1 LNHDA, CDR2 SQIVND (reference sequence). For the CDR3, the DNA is TGTGCCAGTAGTATAGGTCCCGGGGGTAGCACAGATACGCAGTATTTT. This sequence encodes CASSIGPGGSTDTQYF.

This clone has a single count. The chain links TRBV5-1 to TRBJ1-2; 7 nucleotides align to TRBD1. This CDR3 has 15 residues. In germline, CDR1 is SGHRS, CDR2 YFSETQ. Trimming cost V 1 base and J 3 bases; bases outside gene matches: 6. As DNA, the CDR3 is TGCGCCAGCAGCTTGTTAGGGGGCGCGGACTATGGCTACACCTTC. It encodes CASSLLGGADYGYTF.

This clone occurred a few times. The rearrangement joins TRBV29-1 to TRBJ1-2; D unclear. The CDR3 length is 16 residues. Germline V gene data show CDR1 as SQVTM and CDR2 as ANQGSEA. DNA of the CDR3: TGCACGGCACCGGGATCCAACTTATCCTATAACTATGGCTACACCTTC. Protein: CTAPGSNLSYNYGYTF.

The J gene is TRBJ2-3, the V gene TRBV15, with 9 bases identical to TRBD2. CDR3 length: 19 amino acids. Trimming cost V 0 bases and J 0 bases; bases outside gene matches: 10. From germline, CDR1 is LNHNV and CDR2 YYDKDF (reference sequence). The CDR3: CATSRDSSSGGYSTDTQYF. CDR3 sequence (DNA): TGTGCCACCAGCAGAGATTCTAGTAGCGGGGGTTATAGCACAGATACGCAGTATTTT.

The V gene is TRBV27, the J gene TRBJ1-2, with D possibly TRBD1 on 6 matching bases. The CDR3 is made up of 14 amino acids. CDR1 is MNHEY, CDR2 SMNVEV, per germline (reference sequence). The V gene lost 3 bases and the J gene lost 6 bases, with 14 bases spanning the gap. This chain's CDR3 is CASSFRAGANGYTF. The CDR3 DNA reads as TGTGCCAGCAGTTTCCGAGCGGGGGCGAATGGCTACACCTTC.

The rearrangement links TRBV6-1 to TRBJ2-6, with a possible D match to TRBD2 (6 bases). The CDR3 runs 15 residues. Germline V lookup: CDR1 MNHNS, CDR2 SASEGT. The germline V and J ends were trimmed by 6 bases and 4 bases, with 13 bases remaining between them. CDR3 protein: CASRSGEAGANVLTF. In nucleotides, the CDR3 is TGTGCCAGCAGGTCGGGGGAGGCGGGGGCCAACGTCCTGACTTTC.

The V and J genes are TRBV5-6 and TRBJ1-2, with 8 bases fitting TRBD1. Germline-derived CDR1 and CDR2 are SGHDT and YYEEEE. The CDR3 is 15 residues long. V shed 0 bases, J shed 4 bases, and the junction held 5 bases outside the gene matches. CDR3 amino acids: CASSLGSGTGYGYTF. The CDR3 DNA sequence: TGTGCCAGCAGCTTGGGTTCCGGGACAGGCTATGGCTACACCTTC.

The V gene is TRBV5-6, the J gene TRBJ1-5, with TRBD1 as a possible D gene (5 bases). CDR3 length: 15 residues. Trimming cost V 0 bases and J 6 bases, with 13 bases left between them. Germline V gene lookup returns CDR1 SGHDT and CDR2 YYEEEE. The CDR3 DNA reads TGTGCCAGCAGCTTGGGGCAGGGTCTTGCTCAGCCCCAGCATTTT. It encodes CASSLGQGLAQPQHF.

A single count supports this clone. CDR3 in amino acids: CASSIVAGQQFF. CDR3 sequence (DNA): TGTGCCAGTAGTATAGTGGCGGGGCAGCAGTTCTTC. The chain joins TRBV19 to TRBJ2-1, with D maybe TRBD2 (6 bases). Germline CDR1 is LNHDA and CDR2 is SQIVND (reference sequence). This CDR3 comprises 12 residues. V shed 1 base and J shed 11 bases, with 9 bases lying between them.

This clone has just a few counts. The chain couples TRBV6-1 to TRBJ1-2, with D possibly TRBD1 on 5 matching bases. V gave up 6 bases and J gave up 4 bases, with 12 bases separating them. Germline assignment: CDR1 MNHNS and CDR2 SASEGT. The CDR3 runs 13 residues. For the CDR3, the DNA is TGTGCCAGCAGCCCCAGGGCGGCCTATGGCTACACCTTC. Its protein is CASSPRAAYGYTF.

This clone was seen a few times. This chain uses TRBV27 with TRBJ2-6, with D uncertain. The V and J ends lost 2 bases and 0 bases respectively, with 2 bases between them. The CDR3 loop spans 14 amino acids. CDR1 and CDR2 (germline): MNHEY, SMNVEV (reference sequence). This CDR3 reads CASSLRSGANVLTF. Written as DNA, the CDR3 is TGTGCCAGCAGTTTACGCTCTGGGGCCAACGTCCTGACTTTC.

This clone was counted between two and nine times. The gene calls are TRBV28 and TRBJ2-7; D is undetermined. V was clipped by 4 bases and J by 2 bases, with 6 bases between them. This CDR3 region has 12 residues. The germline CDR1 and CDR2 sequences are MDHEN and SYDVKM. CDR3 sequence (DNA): TGTGCCAGCAGTTCCTCTACCTACGAGCAGTACTTC. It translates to CASSSSTYEQYF.